Listed here are 26 T cell receptor beta chains from one sample, sequenced in a study of T cell repertoires in cytomegalovirus infection. Each CDR3 protein gets one entry after TCRdb re-called the reads with MiXCR. The data contain tens of thousands of distinct CDR3 sequences, around 30% of them singletons. These TCRs' antigens remain unknown. Sequencing was done on a sample of PBMCs, sequenced either directly or after in vitro stimulation (not recorded which). The receptors originated from a human donor in good health (CMV status not recorded). Some clones in this sample may be carry-over from other donors' samples.

The chain carries TRBV7-9 and TRBJ2-2; tentatively, D is TRBD1 or TRBD2 (5 bases each). V dropped 3 bases and J dropped 1 base, with 18 bases sitting between them. The germline gives CDR1 SEHNR, CDR2 FQNEAQ (reference sequence). The CDR3 spans 18 residues. The CDR3 spells CASSFPFVGPRNTGELFF. The CDR3 coding sequence is TGTGCCAGCAGCTTTCCATTTGTGGGACCGAGGAACACCGGGGAGCTGTTTTTT.

With regard to this clonotype: Its ends do not fully match the called genes, so a read error is possible. This chain connects TRBV6-2 or TRBV6-3 to TRBJ1-3, with TRBD1 matching over 8 bases. Germline lookup yields CDR1 MNHEY and CDR2 SVGEGT. The CDR3 runs 16 residues. CDR3 protein: CASSALRGQAGTTIYF. In DNA, the CDR3 is TGTGCCAGCAGTGCTCTCAGGGGGCAGGCTGGAACCACCATATATTTT.

V and J are TRBV7-8 and TRBJ2-1; the D gene is possibly TRBD1 (6 bases). CDR3 length equals 15 residues. From germline, CDR1 is SGHVS and CDR2 FQNEAQ. V was shortened by 0 bases and J by 4 bases, with 10 bases between the two germline ends. The CDR3 DNA sequence: TGTGCCAGCAGCTTAGCGCTTAGGGGGTACAATGAGCAGTTCTTC. It is translated as CASSLALRGYNEQFF.

V is TRBV29-1 and J is TRBJ1-1, with no clear D. Germline V gene sequence: CDR1 SQVTM, CDR2 ANQGSEA. V was clipped by 5 bases and J by 0 bases, with 10 bases between them. The length of the CDR3 is 13 residues. The CDR3 sequence: CSVNTPMNTEAFF. In DNA form, the CDR3 reads TGCAGCGTTAACACCCCAATGAACACTGAAGCTTTCTTT. The full variable domain, completed using reference TRBV29-1 and TRBJ1-1, is SAVISQKPSRDICQRGTSLTIQCQVDSQVTMMFWYRQQPGQSLTLIATANQGSEATYESGFVIDKFPISRPNLTFSTLTVSNMSPEDSSIYLCSVNTPMNTEAFFGQGTRLTVV.

This clonotype was counted at least ten times. J is TRBJ2-3 and V is TRBV7-2, with 7 bases that match TRBD2. The CDR3 is 17 amino acids. Germline values: CDR1 SGHTA, CDR2 FQGNSA. The junction had 11 bases not matched to a gene; V was cut back by 5 bases and J by 0 bases. The CDR3: CASSQGIRGVSTDTQYF. CDR3 nucleotide sequence: TGTGCCAGCAGCCAAGGGATCCGGGGGGTTAGCACAGATACGCAGTATTTT. The full variable domain, with the rest looked up from reference TRBV7-2 and TRBJ2-3, is GAGVSQSPSNKVTEKGKDVELRCDPISGHTALYWYRQSLGQGLEFLIYFQGNSAPDKSGLPSDRFSAERTGGSVSTLTIQRTQQEDSAVYLCASSQGIRGVSTDTQYFGPGTRLTVL.

The DNA for the CDR3 is TGTGCCAGCAGTTACTCGGTTGTCCATTTTTCTGAAGCTTTCTTT. This encodes CASSYSVVHFSEAFF. The chain uses TRBV6-5 and TRBJ1-1; no clear D. V was shortened by 0 bases and J by 6 bases, with 14 bases between the two germline ends. Germline loops: CDR1 MNHEY, CDR2 SVGAGI. CDR3 length equals 15 residues.

This chain connects TRBV12-3 or TRBV12-4 to TRBJ2-6, with TRBD1 matching 8 bases. This CDR3 contains 19 residues. With 6 bases clipped from V and 1 base from J, the junction kept 14 bases outside the gene matches. The CDR3 coding sequence is TGTGCCAGCAGGCCCACCCGGACAGGGTTGAGTTCTGGGGCCAACGTCCTGACTTTC. Amino acid sequence: CASRPTRTGLSSGANVLTF.

This clonotype was picked up a small number of times. The chain joins TRBV4-3 to TRBJ1-1; D remains ambiguous. Per the germline V gene, CDR1 is LGHNA and CDR2 is YSLEER. CDR3 size: 15 residues. Between the trimmed V and J ends, which lost 0 bases and 4 bases, there was a span of 12 bases. CDR3 amino acids: CASSQDGRRSTEAFF. In nucleotides, the CDR3 is TGCGCCAGCAGCCAAGATGGTAGGAGGAGCACTGAAGCTTTCTTT.

This clonotype has a single count. This rearrangement joins TRBV7-9 to TRBJ1-4, with a tentative D call TRBD1 (6 bases). Between the trimmed V and J ends, which lost 5 bases and 8 bases, there was a span of 15 bases. The germline CDR1 and CDR2 sequences are SEHNR and FQNEAQ (reference sequence). The CDR3 is 14 residues long. The CDR3 nucleotides read TGTGCCAGCAGCCAACAGGGATATGGAGAAAAACTGTTTTTT. This translates into CASSQQGYGEKLFF.

Judged by abundance, this clonotype is medium-sized. This chain uses TRBV6-5 with TRBJ2-1; tentative D call: TRBD2 (5 bases). In germline, CDR1 is MNHEY, CDR2 SVGAGI. The V and J ends lost 2 bases and 9 bases respectively, with 8 bases between them. CDR3 size: 12 residues. The CDR3 DNA reads TGTGCCAGCAGTTACGTAGGAGGTGAGCAGTTCTTC. It specifies CASSYVGGEQFF.

The table lists this clonotype with a count of one. This chain uses TRBV18 with TRBJ2-3; D perhaps matches TRBD2 (5 bases). V dropped 3 bases and J dropped 5 bases, with 15 bases sitting between them. CDR1 is KGHSH, CDR2 LQKENI, per germline. CDR3 length: 15 amino acids. CDR3 sequence (DNA): TGTGCCAGCTCACCGTGGACTGGAAAAGTAGATACGCAGTATTTT. The encoded protein is CASSPWTGKVDTQYF.

This clonotype was detected only a few times. The chain employs TRBV7-2 and TRBJ2-5; either TRBD1 or TRBD2 may fit D (5 bases each). Germline loops: CDR1 SGHTA, CDR2 FQGNSA. Trimming took off 6 bases at V and 2 bases at J, with 16 bases between the two ends. This CDR3 spans 15 amino acids. This chain's CDR3 is CASSFPGTAQETQYF. As DNA, the CDR3 is TGTGCCAGCAGTTTCCCTGGGACGGCACAAGAGACCCAGTACTTC.

The chain employs TRBV20-1 and TRBJ2-3; TRBD2 matches 7 bases. This CDR3 is 13 amino acids long. The V gene's germline CDR1 is DFQATT and CDR2 SNEGSKA (reference sequence). V lost 6 bases and J lost 3; bases outside the gene matches: 6. The CDR3 region has the DNA TGCAGTGCCCGGGGCGGGGGAACAGATACGCAGTATTTT. Amino acid sequence: CSARGGGTDTQYF.

The V gene is TRBV12-3 or TRBV12-4, the J gene TRBJ2-3; D gene uncertain. The germline V and J ends were trimmed by 3 bases and 5 bases, with 9 bases remaining between them. There are 13 residues in the CDR3. The CDR3 is CASSFGLGDTQYF. The CDR3 DNA reads TGTGCCAGCAGTTTCGGGCTGGGAGATACGCAGTATTTT.

This clonotype was counted between two and nine times. V gene TRBV7-2 combines with J gene TRBJ2-1; D uncertain. The length of the CDR3 is 13 residues. V lost 1 base, J lost 8 bases, and 9 bases lay in between. The germline V gene has CDR1 SGHTA and CDR2 FQGNSA. This chain's CDR3 is CASSLGQPHEQFF. In DNA form, the CDR3 reads TGTGCCAGCAGCTTAGGACAACCACATGAGCAGTTCTTC.

The J gene is TRBJ1-2, the V gene TRBV11-1; TRBD1 agrees at 7 bases. The CDR3 extends over 15 amino acids. V was pared by 4 bases and J by 8 bases, with 13 bases of the junction left unmatched. The germline gives CDR1 SGHAT, CDR2 FQDESV (reference sequence). CDR3 in amino acids: CASSSWADRASGYTF. The DNA for the CDR3 is TGTGCCAGCAGCTCTTGGGCTGACAGGGCCAGCGGCTACACCTTC.

This clonotype was observed many times. The chain has TRBV7-2 and TRBJ2-5; D is possibly TRBD1 or TRBD2 (5 bases each). The length of the CDR3 is 15 residues. Germline lookup yields CDR1 SGHTA and CDR2 FQGNSA. V lost 5 bases to trimming and J lost 2 bases, with 15 bases between them. This CDR3 is CASSAWDLVQETQYF. CDR3 sequence (DNA): TGTGCCAGCAGCGCCTGGGACCTCGTACAAGAGACCCAGTACTTC. The variable domain in full, completed from reference TRBV7-2 and TRBJ2-5, reads GAGVSQSPSNKVTEKGKDVELRCDPISGHTALYWYRQSLGQGLEFLIYFQGNSAPDKSGLPSDRFSAERTGGSVSTLTIQRTQQEDSAVYLCASSAWDLVQETQYFGPGTRLLVL.

The rearrangement joins TRBV20-1 to TRBJ2-7; D might be TRBD2 (6 bases). V was pared by 3 bases and J by 6 bases, with 21 bases between. The CDR3 sequence is 15 residues long. Per the germline V gene, CDR1 is DFQATT and CDR2 is SNEGSKA (reference sequence). In DNA, the CDR3 is TGCAGTGCTAGGGTTGGGGGACTCCGATCAGGCGAGCAGTACTTC. This gives the protein CSARVGGLRSGEQYF.

This clonotype was seen just once. V and J are TRBV6-6 and TRBJ1-2; TRBD1 is a possible D gene (5 bases). Per the germline V gene, CDR1 is MNHNY and CDR2 is SVGAGI (reference sequence). V was clipped by 6 bases and J by 0 bases, with 11 bases between them. This CDR3 has 14 residues. CDR3 in amino acids: CASRSSGANYGYTF. CDR3 nucleotides: TGTGCCAGCAGAAGCTCGGGGGCTAACTATGGCTACACCTTC.

The chain combines TRBV28 with TRBJ2-1; tentatively, D is TRBD1 (5 bases). This CDR3 spans 15 amino acids. The V end lost 7 bases, the J end lost 1 base, and 14 bases lay between the germline ends. Germline V lookup: CDR1 MDHEN, CDR2 SYDVKM. The CDR3 here is CASTMGRGSYNEQFF. As DNA, the CDR3 is TGTGCCAGCACCATGGGAAGGGGTTCCTACAATGAGCAGTTCTTC. Complete variable domain (other parts from reference TRBV28 and TRBJ2-1): DVKVTQSSRYLVKRTGEKVFLECVQDMDHENMFWYRQDPGLGLRLIYFSYDVKMKEKGDIPEGYSVSREKKERFSLILESASTNQTSMYLCASTMGRGSYNEQFFGPGTRLTVL.

This clonotype was seen a few times. This chain uses TRBV30 with TRBJ2-1, with 7 bases that match TRBD2. The junction had 4 bases not matched to a gene; V was cut back by 4 bases and J by 7 bases. The CDR3 extends over 12 amino acids. Germline loops: CDR1 GTSNPN, CDR2 SVGIG (reference sequence). The CDR3 bases are TGTGCCTGGAACTTGGGGGGGAATGAGCAGTTCTTC. Protein product: CAWNLGGNEQFF.

In this sample, this clonotype turned up a few times. The gene calls are TRBV5-6 and TRBJ1-1; D remains unclear. The length of the CDR3 is 15 residues. Germline V gene lookup returns CDR1 SGHDT and CDR2 YYEEEE. V lost 3 bases and J lost 0, with 12 bases in between. The CDR3 DNA reads as TGTGCCAGCAGCTATGATCACAGACTGAACACTGAAGCTTTCTTT. Protein: CASSYDHRLNTEAFF.

The chain has TRBV12-3 or TRBV12-4 and TRBJ1-1; TRBD1 agrees at 9 bases. CDR3 length: 14 amino acids. With V trimmed by 6 bases and J by 7 bases, 9 bases remained unmatched. CDR3: CASSLQGAESEAFF. The CDR3 coding sequence is TGTGCCAGCAGCCTACAGGGGGCTGAGAGTGAAGCTTTCTTT.

This clonotype was observed many times. The CDR3 DNA is TGCGCCAGCAGCCAATGGGCGACTAACGAGCAGTACTTC. Amino acids: CASSQWATNEQYF. The chain is built from TRBV4-1 and TRBJ2-7; TRBD2 might be the D (5 bases). The V gene's germline CDR1 is MGHRA and CDR2 YSYEKL. This CDR3 spans 13 amino acids. Trimming took 2 bases from V and 5 from J, leaving 10 bases between them.

V usage is TRBV15 and J usage is TRBJ2-3, with 10 bases that match TRBD2. The trim removed 4 bases at V and 2 bases at J, leaving 3 bases unmatched. CDR3 size: 15 residues. Per germline, CDR1 LNHNV and CDR2 YYDKDF (reference sequence). CDR3 amino acids: CATSKLAGITDTQYF. The CDR3 region has the DNA TGTGCCACCAGCAAACTAGCGGGGATCACAGATACGCAGTATTTT.

The chain employs TRBV7-2 and TRBJ1-3; D is ambiguous. The CDR3 extends over 13 amino acids. V lost 5 bases, J lost 4 bases, and 9 bases lay in between. Germline V lookup: CDR1 SGHTA, CDR2 FQGNSA. The CDR3 spells CASSRLAGNTIYF. DNA of the CDR3: TGTGCCAGCAGCCGCCTCGCCGGAAACACCATATATTTT.